The entry below gives a single T cell receptor beta chain sequence along with its context. These data originate in a study of technical replicates of blood from a few donors. Method: immunoSEQ multiplex PCR; TCRdb's copy keeps in-frame clones and lacks some. The table lists about 80,000 clones, almost 98% of them singletons, with more than 0.15% in the top ten. The sequence derives from a human donor in good health. The specimen was T cells isolated from PBMCs.

This CDR3 is CASSYSRSSTDTQYF. CDR3 nucleotides: TGTGCCAGCAGTTACTCCCGTTCTAGCACAGATACGCAGTATTTT. This sequence joins TRBV6-5 and TRBJ2-3; D is undetermined. The V gene lost 0 bases and the J gene lost 0 bases, with 7 bases spanning the gap. The CDR3 extends over 15 amino acids. Germline V CDR1 and CDR2: MNHEY, SVGAGI.